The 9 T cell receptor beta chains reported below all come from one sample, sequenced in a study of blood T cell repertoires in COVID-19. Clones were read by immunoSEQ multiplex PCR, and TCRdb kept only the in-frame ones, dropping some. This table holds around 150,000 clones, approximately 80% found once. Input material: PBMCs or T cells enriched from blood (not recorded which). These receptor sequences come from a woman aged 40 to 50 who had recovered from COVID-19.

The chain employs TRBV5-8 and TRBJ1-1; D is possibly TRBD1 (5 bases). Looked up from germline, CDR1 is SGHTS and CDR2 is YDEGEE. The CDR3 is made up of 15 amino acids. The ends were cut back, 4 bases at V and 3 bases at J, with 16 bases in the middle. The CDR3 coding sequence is TGTGCCAGCAGCCCCCCCCGGACGGGGGACACTGAAGCTTTCTTT. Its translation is CASSPPRTGDTEAFF. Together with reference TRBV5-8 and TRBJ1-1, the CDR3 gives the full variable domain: EAGVTQSPTHLIKTRGQQATLRCSPISGHTSVYWYQQALGLGLQFLLWYDEGEERNRGNFPPRFSGRQFPNYSSELNVNALELEDSALYLCASSPPRTGDTEAFFGQGTRLTVV.

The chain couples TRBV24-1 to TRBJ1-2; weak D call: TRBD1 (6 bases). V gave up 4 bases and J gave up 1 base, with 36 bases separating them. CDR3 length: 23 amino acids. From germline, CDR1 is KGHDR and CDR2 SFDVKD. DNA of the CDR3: TGTGCCACCAGTGACCCCCCAGGATCCCCGAAGGCAGGCGCAGGGGCCGGTAACTATGGCTACACCTTC. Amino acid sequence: CATSDPPGSPKAGAGAGNYGYTF.

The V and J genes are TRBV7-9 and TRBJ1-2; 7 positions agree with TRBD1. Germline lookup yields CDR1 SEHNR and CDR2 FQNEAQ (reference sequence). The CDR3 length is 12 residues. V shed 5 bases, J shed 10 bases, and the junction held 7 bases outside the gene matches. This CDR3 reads CASSRDSSNYTF. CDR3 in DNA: TGTGCCAGCAGCCGGGACAGTAGCAACTACACCTTC.

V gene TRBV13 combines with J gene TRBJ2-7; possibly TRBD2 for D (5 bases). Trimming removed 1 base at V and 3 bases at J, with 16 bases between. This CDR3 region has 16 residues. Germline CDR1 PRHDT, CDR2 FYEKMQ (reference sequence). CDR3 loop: CASSLVGGPSLYEQYF. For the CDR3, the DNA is TGTGCCAGCAGCTTAGTGGGCGGGCCCAGCCTCTACGAGCAGTACTTC.

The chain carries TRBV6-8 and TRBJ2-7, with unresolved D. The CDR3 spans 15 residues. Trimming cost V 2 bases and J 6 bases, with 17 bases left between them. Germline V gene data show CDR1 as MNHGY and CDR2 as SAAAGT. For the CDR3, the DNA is TGTGCCAGCAGTTACGGCCGTGGTGAATGTGCCGAGCAGTACTTC. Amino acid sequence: CASSYGRGECAEQYF.

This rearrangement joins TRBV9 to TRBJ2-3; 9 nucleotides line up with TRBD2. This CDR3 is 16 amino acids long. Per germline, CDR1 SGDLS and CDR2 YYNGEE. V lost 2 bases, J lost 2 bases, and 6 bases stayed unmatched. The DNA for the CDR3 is TGTGCCAGCAGCGTCAAAGCGGGAGGACCCACAGATACGCAGTATTTT. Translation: CASSVKAGGPTDTQYF.

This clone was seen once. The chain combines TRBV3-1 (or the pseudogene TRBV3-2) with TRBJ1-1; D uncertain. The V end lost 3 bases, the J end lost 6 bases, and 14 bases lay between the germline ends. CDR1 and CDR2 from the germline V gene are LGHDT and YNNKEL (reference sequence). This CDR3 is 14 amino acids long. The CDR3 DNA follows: TGTGCCAGCAGCCATGAGGGATACGGTTCTGAAGCTTTCTTT. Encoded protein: CASSHEGYGSEAFF.

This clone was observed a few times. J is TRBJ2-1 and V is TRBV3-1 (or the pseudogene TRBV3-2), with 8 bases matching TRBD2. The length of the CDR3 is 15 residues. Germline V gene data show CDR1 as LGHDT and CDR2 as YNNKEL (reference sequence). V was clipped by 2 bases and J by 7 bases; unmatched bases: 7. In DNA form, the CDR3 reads TGTGCCAGCAGCCAACCGGGAGGGCCGGGGAATGAGCAGTTCTTC. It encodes CASSQPGGPGNEQFF.

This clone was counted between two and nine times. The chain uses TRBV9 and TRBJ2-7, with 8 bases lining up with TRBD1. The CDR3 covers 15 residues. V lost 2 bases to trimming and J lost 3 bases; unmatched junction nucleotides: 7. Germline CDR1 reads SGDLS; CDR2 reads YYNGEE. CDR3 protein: CASSVRTGTIYEQYF. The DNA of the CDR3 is TGTGCCAGCAGCGTTAGGACAGGGACCATCTACGAGCAGTACTTC.